This T cell receptor beta chain was documented in a study of cytomegalovirus exposure and HLA in healthy donors. About the study: Drawn from HLA-typed donors, approximately 86 million unique TCRs were held in an early data release.

The primer mix had 60 Vbeta and 13 Jbeta primers. The assay was immunoSEQ multiplex PCR, and TCRdb's table has in-frame clones only and misses some. The sample shows 90,000 to 140,000 clones, approximately 79% of them seen only once. Study findings and constraints: When analyzed later, the rates of TCR association showed variation by HLA locus, with DRB1 the most and HLA-C the fewest.

About this clone itself: Its antigen is not known.

CDR3 size: 13 residues. The germline CDR1 and CDR2 sequences are LNHDA and SQIVND (reference sequence). The V end lost 6 bases, the J end lost 8 bases, and 16 bases lay between the germline ends. Material: PBMCs. The chain carries TRBV19 and TRBJ1-2, with a weak D call TRBD1 (5 bases). This clonotype was sampled from a man aged 30 to 39 in good health and CMV-seropositive. This chain's CDR3 is CASRNSRDSGYTF. CDR3 DNA sequence: TGTGCCAGTAGGAACTCCAGGGACTCCGGCTACACCTTC.